These 27 T cell receptor beta chains were all obtained from the same sample, sequenced in a study of circulating and synovial CD4+ cells in juvenile arthritis. TCRdb's table, derived via immunoSEQ multiplex PCR, lists solely in-frame clones and lacks some. In the table there are around 32,000 clones, about 93% of which are singletons. Sequencing was performed on CD4+ T cells from blood. The receptors originated from a human donor with juvenile idiopathic arthritis.

The V call is TRBV6-1, the J call TRBJ1-1; D may be TRBD1 (5 bases). The CDR3 length is 15 residues. Trimming stripped 3 bases from V and 1 base from J, with 12 bases between. Germline values: CDR1 MNHNS, CDR2 SASEGT. CDR3 loop: CASSDPTESNTEAFF. CDR3 in DNA: TGTGCCAGCAGTGACCCGACAGAATCGAACACTGAAGCTTTCTTT.

This clone is a singleton in its sample. This rearrangement joins TRBV6-1 to TRBJ1-1, with no clear D. Germline loops: CDR1 MNHNS, CDR2 SASEGT. The germline V and J ends were trimmed by 8 bases and 1 base, with 11 bases remaining between them. This CDR3 has 13 amino acids. CDR3 DNA: TGTGCCAGCCTTCTCTCGGGGAACACTGAAGCTTTCTTT. This encodes CASLLSGNTEAFF.

This chain links TRBV7-3 with TRBJ1-2; 9 positions agree with TRBD1. The CDR3 has 16 amino acids. Trimming removed 4 bases from V and 2 bases from J; junction bases left unmatched: 8. Germline V gene data show CDR1 as SGHTA and CDR2 as FQGTGA. CDR3 amino acids: CASSSGTGPPNYGYTF. The CDR3 nucleotides read TGTGCCAGCAGCTCCGGGACAGGGCCCCCCAACTATGGCTACACCTTC.

This clone was detected only once. The V and J genes are TRBV12-5 and TRBJ1-1, with D unresolved. The CDR3 sequence is 13 residues long. Trimming cost V 3 bases and J 1 base, with 6 bases left between them. Germline CDR1 reads LGHNT; CDR2 reads FRNRAP. CDR3 loop: CASGLEGNTEAFF. The CDR3 DNA sequence: TGTGCTAGTGGTTTAGAGGGGAACACTGAAGCTTTCTTT.

By share, this clone counts as medium-sized. CDR3 DNA sequence: TGTGCCAGTAGAAACGTAGCGGGAGGAACCAAAAACATTCAGTACTTC. This sequence encodes CASRNVAGGTKNIQYF. This chain uses TRBV19 with TRBJ2-4, with 10 bases aligning to TRBD2. The J segment lost 2 bases and the V segment lost 6 bases, leaving 7 bases of the junction unmatched. This CDR3 spans 16 amino acids. Germline loops: CDR1 LNHDA, CDR2 SQIVND (reference sequence).

This clone was seen just once. The chain has TRBV7-2 and TRBJ2-1; 8 bases are a match to TRBD2. Germline assignment: CDR1 SGHTA and CDR2 FQGNSA. The CDR3 totals 17 residues. Losses at the gene ends were 2 bases for V and 8 bases for J; bases not matched to a gene: 14. The CDR3 protein is CASSLIGLGLASDEQFF. The DNA for the CDR3 is TGTGCCAGCAGCTTAATTGGACTTGGACTAGCTTCGGATGAGCAGTTCTTC. The whole variable domain, filled in from reference TRBV7-2 and TRBJ2-1, reads GAGVSQSPSNKVTEKGKDVELRCDPISGHTALYWYRQSLGQGLEFLIYFQGNSAPDKSGLPSDRFSAERTGGSVSTLTIQRTQQEDSAVYLCASSLIGLGLASDEQFFGPGTRLTVL.

V gene TRBV2 combines with J gene TRBJ1-1; TRBD1 agrees at 7 bases. CDR3 length: 13 amino acids. Trimming removed 11 bases from V and 5 bases from J; junction bases left unmatched: 11. Germline loops: CDR1 SNHLY, CDR2 FYNNEI. In DNA, the CDR3 is TGTGCCTCCCAGGGGGAAGTCGGGACTGAAGCTTTCTTT. Translation: CASQGEVGTEAFF.

V is TRBV18 and J is TRBJ2-4, with D possibly being TRBD1 (5 bases). This CDR3 has 18 amino acids. V was trimmed by 3 bases and J by 0 bases, leaving 18 bases between them. Germline lookup yields CDR1 KGHSH and CDR2 LQKENI. The CDR3 region is CASSPAGPATGAKNIQYF. The CDR3 bases are TGTGCCAGCTCACCGGCAGGGCCCGCCACCGGAGCCAAAAACATTCAGTACTTC.

The genes are TRBV7-6 and TRBJ2-1; 9 bases fit TRBD2. The CDR3 has 16 amino acids. After removal of 5 bases from V and 0 bases from J, the junction contained 5 bases not matched to a gene. CDR1 and CDR2 (germline): SGHVS, FNYEAQ. DNA for the CDR3: TGTGCCAGCAGCCTTCTAGCGGGGAGCTCCTACAATGAGCAGTTCTTC. Protein product: CASSLLAGSSYNEQFF.

The rearrangement joins TRBV5-1 to TRBJ2-5; possibly TRBD1 for D (6 bases). Germline lookup yields CDR1 SGHRS and CDR2 YFSETQ. The CDR3 runs to 14 residues. The V and J ends lost 0 bases and 5 bases respectively, with 11 bases between them. CDR3 nucleotides: TGCGCCAGCAGCTTGGAACAGGGCGGGGAGACCCAGTACTTC. Amino acids: CASSLEQGGETQYF.

Here the CDR3 DNA reads TGCGCCAGCAGCCCAACCTTCATTAGCGCGACGACCTACAATGAGCAGTTCTTC. Its protein is CASSPTFISATTYNEQFF. The genes are TRBV4-1 and TRBJ2-1; D is possibly TRBD2 (5 bases). Per the germline V gene, CDR1 is MGHRA and CDR2 is YSYEKL. This CDR3 contains 18 residues. V dropped 4 bases and J dropped 2 bases, with 21 bases sitting between them.

J is TRBJ1-2 and V is TRBV5-6; TRBD1 matches 8 bases. The CDR3 contains 16 residues. With 0 bases clipped from V and 5 bases from J, the junction kept 9 bases outside the gene matches. Germline values: CDR1 SGHDT, CDR2 YYEEEE. The chain's CDR3 is CASSLEGRGLSYGYTF. In DNA form, the CDR3 reads TGTGCCAGCAGCTTGGAAGGCAGGGGGCTCTCTTATGGCTACACCTTC.

The gene calls are TRBV28 and TRBJ2-5; D unclear. Near its end, the DNA agrees better with TRBJ2-7, so the J call may be wrong. This CDR3 region has 15 residues. Germline V lookup: CDR1 MDHEN, CDR2 SYDVKM. CDR3 DNA: TGTGCCAGCAGTTTTGCCTTCACTCGTGCCTACGAGCAGTACTTC. It is translated as CASSFAFTRAYEQYF.

The CDR3 is CASSPEPRPVAGAPGEQYF. DNA for the CDR3: TGTGCCAGCAGCCCCGAACCCAGACCCGTGGCGGGCGCCCCGGGTGAGCAGTACTTC. The chain joins TRBV9 to TRBJ2-7; possible D gene TRBD2, 5 bases. V was trimmed by 4 bases and J by 7 bases, leaving 33 bases between them. The CDR3 covers 19 residues. CDR1 is SGDLS and CDR2 is YYNGEE in the germline V gene.

This chain uses TRBV29-1 with TRBJ2-6, with D perhaps TRBD2 (5 bases). The CDR3 totals 15 residues. The V gene's germline CDR1 is SQVTM and CDR2 ANQGSEA. In DNA form, the CDR3 reads TGCAGGTCCGCCACTAGGCCCTCTGGGGCCAACGTCCTGACTTTC. Residues: CRSATRPSGANVLTF. Together with reference TRBV29-1 and TRBJ2-6, the CDR3 gives the full variable domain: SAVISQKPSRDICQRGTSLTIQCQVDSQVTMMFWYRQQPGQSLTLIATANQGSEATYESGFVIDKFPISRPNLTFSTLTVSNMSPEDSSIYLCRSATRPSGANVLTFGAGSRLTVL.

This clone turned up a few times. Other DNA sequences in the sample encode the same CDR3. This chain uses TRBV6-4 with TRBJ2-1; 8 bases line up with TRBD2. The ends lost 0 bases at V and 3 bases at J; junction bases unmatched: 1. The germline gives CDR1 MRHNA, CDR2 SNTAGT. The CDR3 is 15 residues long. For the CDR3, the DNA is TGTGCCAGCAGTGACTCGAGCGGGAGCTACAATGAGCAGTTCTTC. It translates to CASSDSSGSYNEQFF.

V is TRBV9 and J is TRBJ2-1, with 14 bases identical to TRBD2. Germline V CDR1 and CDR2: SGDLS, YYNGEE. The CDR3 length is 17 residues. The V and J ends lost 4 bases and 5 bases, in that order; junction bases with no gene match: 8. CDR3 sequence (DNA): TGTGCCAGCAGCCCCGGACTAGCGGGAGGAAGTGACAATGAGCAGTTCTTC. It translates to CASSPGLAGGSDNEQFF.

V and J are TRBV7-8 and TRBJ2-1; TRBD2 might be the D (6 bases). The CDR3 length is 17 residues. Deletions cut 1 base from V and 6 bases from J, with 19 bases between. Germline-derived CDR1 and CDR2 are SGHVS and FQNEAQ. CDR3 amino acids: CASSLGRGGVYRNEQFF. The CDR3 DNA sequence: TGTGCCAGCAGCTTAGGACGGGGCGGGGTATATCGCAATGAGCAGTTCTTC.

This sequence joins TRBV30 and TRBJ1-2; D gene ambiguous. Trimming removed 0 bases from V and 1 base from J, with 6 bases in between. Germline V gene lookup returns CDR1 GTSNPN and CDR2 SVGIG (reference sequence). CDR3 length equals 13 residues. This CDR3 is CAWSVSFNYGYTF. CDR3 bases: TGTGCCTGGAGTGTGAGTTTTAACTATGGCTACACCTTC.

This chain joins TRBV9 and TRBJ1-2, with 11 bases fitting TRBD1. The CDR3 totals 14 residues. V lost 0 bases, J lost 5 bases, and 0 bases stayed unmatched. Germline V CDR1 and CDR2: SGDLS, YYNGEE. In DNA form, the CDR3 reads TGTGCCAGCAGCGTAGGGGACAGGGGGTATGGCTACACCTTC. Protein: CASSVGDRGYGYTF.

The chain has TRBV10-2 and TRBJ2-3, with 8 bases identical to TRBD1. Per germline, CDR1 WSHSY and CDR2 SAAADI. The J segment lost 0 bases and the V segment lost 2 bases, leaving 10 bases of the junction unmatched. This CDR3 is 18 amino acids long. The CDR3 bases are TGCGCCAGCAGTGAGAGGGCAGGGGGCGGATTTAGCACAGATACGCAGTATTTT. This gives the protein CASSERAGGGFSTDTQYF.

CDR3 loop: CASSLWGDQETQYF. The DNA of the CDR3 is TGTGCCAGCAGCTTATGGGGGGACCAAGAGACCCAGTACTTC. V is TRBV7-9 and J is TRBJ2-5; TRBD2 is a possible D gene (6 bases). Germline loops: CDR1 SEHNR, CDR2 FQNEAQ (reference sequence). The V and J ends lost 2 bases and 0 bases respectively, with 7 bases between them. This CDR3 is 14 amino acids long. Full variable domain (rest looked up from reference TRBV7-9 and TRBJ2-5): DTGVSQNPRHKITKRGQNVTFRCDPISEHNRLYWYRQTLGQGPEFLTYFQNEAQLEKSRLLSDRFSAERPKGSFSTLEIQRTEQGDSAMYLCASSLWGDQETQYFGPGTRLLVL.

As DNA, the CDR3 is TGTGCCAGCAGCTTTGCGATCGAGCAGTACTTC. It is translated as CASSFAIEQYF. The rearrangement links TRBV7-2 to TRBJ2-7; D unresolved. Trimming removed 3 bases at V and 6 bases at J, with 6 bases between. This CDR3 has 11 residues. The germline gives CDR1 SGHTA, CDR2 FQGNSA.

The rearrangement uses TRBV7-8 and TRBJ2-2; a possible D gene is TRBD2 (5 bases). The length of the CDR3 is 13 residues. From germline, CDR1 is SGHVS and CDR2 FQNEAQ. Between the trimmed V and J ends, which lost 4 bases and 9 bases, there was a span of 12 bases. The CDR3 DNA is TGTGCCAGCAGCTCACTGGACTTCTGGGAGCTGTTTTTT. Protein sequence: CASSSLDFWELFF.

V is TRBV5-6 and J is TRBJ1-1; D gene unclear. Trimming cost V 3 bases and J 8 bases, with 11 bases left between them. Germline assignment: CDR1 SGHDT and CDR2 YYEEEE. The CDR3 length is 12 residues. CDR3 in amino acids: CASSSTKREAFF. The DNA of the CDR3 is TGTGCCAGCAGCTCCACTAAGCGGGAAGCTTTCTTT.

The V and J genes are TRBV4-2 and TRBJ1-4, with 8 bases lining up with TRBD1. V was pared by 3 bases and J by 0 bases, with 18 bases of the junction left unmatched. Germline V gene sequence: CDR1 LGHNA, CDR2 YNFKEQ. The CDR3 consists of 21 residues. CDR3 bases: TGTGCCAGCAGCCAGGCGAGGACAGGGCGAGTCCCATTTGCAACTAATGAAAAACTGTTTTTT. Protein: CASSQARTGRVPFATNEKLFF.

This clone was seen once. The J gene is TRBJ2-1, the V gene TRBV5-6, with D possibly matching TRBD2 (6 bases). CDR1 SGHDT and CDR2 YYEEEE come from the germline V gene. CDR3 length: 16 amino acids. V was trimmed by 1 base and J by 4 bases, leaving 15 bases between them. DNA of the CDR3: TGTGCCAGCAGCTTGTACGGCACTAGCTGGTACAATGAGCAGTTCTTC. This codes for CASSLYGTSWYNEQFF. Filled out from reference TRBV5-6 and TRBJ2-1, the complete variable domain reads DAGVTQSPTHLIKTRGQQVTLRCSPKSGHDTVSWYQQALGQGPQFIFQYYEEEERQRGNFPDRFSGHQFPNYSSELNVNALLLGDSALYLCASSLYGTSWYNEQFFGPGTRLTVL.